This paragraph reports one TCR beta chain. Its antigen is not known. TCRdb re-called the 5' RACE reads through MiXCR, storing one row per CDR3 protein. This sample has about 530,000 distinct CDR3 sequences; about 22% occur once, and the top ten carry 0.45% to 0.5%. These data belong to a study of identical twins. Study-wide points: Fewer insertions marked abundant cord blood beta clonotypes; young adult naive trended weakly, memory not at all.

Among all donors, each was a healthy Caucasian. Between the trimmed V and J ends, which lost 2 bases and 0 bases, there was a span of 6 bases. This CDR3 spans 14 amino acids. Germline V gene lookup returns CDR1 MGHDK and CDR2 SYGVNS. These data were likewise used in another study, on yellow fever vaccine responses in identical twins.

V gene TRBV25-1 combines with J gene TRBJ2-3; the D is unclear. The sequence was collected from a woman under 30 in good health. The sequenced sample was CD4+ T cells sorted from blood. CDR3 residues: CASSEQPSTDTQYF. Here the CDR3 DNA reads TGTGCCAGCAGTGAACAGCCAAGCACAGATACGCAGTATTTT.